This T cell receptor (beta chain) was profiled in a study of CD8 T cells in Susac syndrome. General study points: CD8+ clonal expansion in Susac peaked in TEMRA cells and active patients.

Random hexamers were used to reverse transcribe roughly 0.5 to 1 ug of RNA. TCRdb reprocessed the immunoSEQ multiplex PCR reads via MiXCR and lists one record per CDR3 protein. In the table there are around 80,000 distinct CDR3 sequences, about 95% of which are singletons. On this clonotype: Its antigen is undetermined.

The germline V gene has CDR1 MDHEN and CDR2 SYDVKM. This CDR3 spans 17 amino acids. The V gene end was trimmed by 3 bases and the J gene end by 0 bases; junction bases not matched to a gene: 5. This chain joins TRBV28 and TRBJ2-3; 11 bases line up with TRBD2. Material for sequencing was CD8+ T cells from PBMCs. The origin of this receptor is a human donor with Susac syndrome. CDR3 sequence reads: CASSFLAGGASTDTQYF. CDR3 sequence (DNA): TGTGCCAGCAGTTTCCTAGCGGGAGGCGCCAGCACAGATACGCAGTATTTT.